Presented here are 3 T cell receptor beta chains from one specimen sequenced in a study of shared clonotypes between healthy human individuals. Sequencing was performed with immunoSEQ multiplex PCR; in TCRdb, only in-frame clones are kept and a portion is missing. The table lists roughly 2.2 million clones, over 90% of them singletons. The sample taken for sequencing was naive CD4+ T cells from PBMCs. The sample's subset: CD45RA+ positively selected. The receptor source for this set is a man between 18 and 29 years old in good health. Some clones in this sample may be carry-over from other donors' samples.

The DNA for the CDR3 is TGTGCCAGCAGCGCGGGCAGAAGAAATGAAAAACTGTTTTTT. Translating gives CASSAGRRNEKLFF. This chain links TRBV9 with TRBJ1-4; the D is unclear. Germline lookup yields CDR1 SGDLS and CDR2 YYNGEE. This CDR3 spans 14 amino acids. Trimming took off 3 bases at V and 5 bases at J, with 11 bases between the two ends.

This chain connects TRBV29-1 to TRBJ2-1; possibly TRBD2 for D (6 bases). Germline CDR1 SQVTM, CDR2 ANQGSEA. The V end lost 8 bases, the J end lost 6 bases, and 23 bases lay between the germline ends. The CDR3 covers 15 residues. The CDR3 DNA follows: TGCAGCCCCCGACTAGGTCCCTCGATCTGCAATGAGCAGTTCTTC. This sequence encodes CSPRLGPSICNEQFF.

The CDR3 nucleotides read TGCGCCAGCAGCCAACAATCCCGGGACAGGGAACCCTACGAGCAGTACTTC. Its protein product is CASSQQSRDREPYEQYF. The J gene is TRBJ2-7, the V gene TRBV4-3, with TRBD1 matching over 9 bases. The J segment lost 2 bases and the V segment lost 2 bases, leaving 10 bases of the junction unmatched. Germline loops: CDR1 LGHNA, CDR2 YSLEER. The length of the CDR3 is 17 residues.